This T cell receptor (beta chain) was sequenced during a study of T cells in Graves' hyperthyroidism and ophthalmopathy. Study conclusions and caveats: Researchers found most expanded thyroid clonotypes above 0.001 in blood as well.

The investigators amplified TCR beta CDR3 regions from RNA transcripts. First-round RT-PCR targeting the TCR CDR3 was performed with the HTBI primer set. TCRdb recomputed calls from the multiplex PCR reads with MiXCR, one row per CDR3 protein. The repertoire holds more than 300,000 distinct CDR3 sequences, with approximately 14% as singletons. With V trimmed by 5 bases and J by 4 bases, 5 bases remained unmatched. Germline loops: CDR1 DFQATT, CDR2 SNEGSKA (reference sequence). CDR3 length: 13 amino acids. The study enrolled patients aged 18 to 65 with newly diagnosed hyperthyroidism of under 2 months' duration. Diagnosis relied on clinical symptoms, serum thyroxine and TRAb, thyroid ultrasound and orbital computed tomography. This clonotype was seen repeatedly, ten times or more. The target antigen is unknown.

This sequence originates from a woman in her sixties or seventies with Graves' hyperthyroidism. Sample: blood. The chain links TRBV20-1 to TRBJ1-5, with 7 bases fitting TRBD1. CDR3 sequence reads: CSAGQARNQPQHF. DNA of the CDR3: TGCAGTGCTGGACAGGCGCGAAATCAGCCCCAGCATTTT.